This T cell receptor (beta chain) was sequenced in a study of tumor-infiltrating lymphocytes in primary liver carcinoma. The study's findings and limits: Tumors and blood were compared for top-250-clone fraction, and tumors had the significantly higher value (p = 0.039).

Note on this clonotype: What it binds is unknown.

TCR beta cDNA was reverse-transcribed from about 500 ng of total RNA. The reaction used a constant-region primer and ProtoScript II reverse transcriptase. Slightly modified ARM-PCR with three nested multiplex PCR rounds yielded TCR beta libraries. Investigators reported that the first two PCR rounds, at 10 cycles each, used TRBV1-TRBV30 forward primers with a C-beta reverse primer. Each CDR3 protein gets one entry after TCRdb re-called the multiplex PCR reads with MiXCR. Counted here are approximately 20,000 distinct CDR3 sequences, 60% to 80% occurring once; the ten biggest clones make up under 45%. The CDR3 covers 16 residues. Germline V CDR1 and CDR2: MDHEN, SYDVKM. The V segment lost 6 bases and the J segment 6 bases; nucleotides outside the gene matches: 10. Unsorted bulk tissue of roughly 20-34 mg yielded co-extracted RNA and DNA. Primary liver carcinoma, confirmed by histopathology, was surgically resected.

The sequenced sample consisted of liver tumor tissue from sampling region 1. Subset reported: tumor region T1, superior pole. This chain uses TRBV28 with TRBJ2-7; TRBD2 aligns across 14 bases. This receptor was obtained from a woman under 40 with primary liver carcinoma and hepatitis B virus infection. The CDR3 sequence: CASSFWGLAGAGEQYF. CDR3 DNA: TGTGCCAGCAGCTTTTGGGGACTAGCGGGAGCTGGCGAGCAGTACTTC.